This passage covers 30 T cell receptor beta chains from one sample sequenced in a study of T-cell memory formation after mild COVID-19. From the 5' RACE reads, TCRdb called clonotypes with MiXCR, one entry per CDR3 protein. The data hold about 430,000 distinct CDR3 sequences, with 20% to 25% observed a single time. The source material was PBMCs or a T cell subset sorted from them (not recorded which). These receptors originate from an adult woman who had mild COVID-19 (a few samples of this study predate the infection). Cell type and time point are not known.

Only a few counts were recorded for this clonotype. CDR3 nucleotide sequence: TGTGCCAGCAGATTACAGGGCGGCCCTACATGGCAGTTCTTC. Its protein product is CASRLQGGPTWQFF. This sequence joins TRBV12-3 or TRBV12-4 and TRBJ2-1; tentative D call: TRBD1 (6 bases). Trimming left V 6 bases short and J 12 bases short, with 21 bases between. This CDR3 spans 14 amino acids.

This clonotype came up a few times. The V and J genes are TRBV12-3 or TRBV12-4 and TRBJ2-7, with D possibly TRBD1 on 6 matching bases. The V end lost 6 bases, the J end lost 3 bases, and 12 bases lay between the germline ends. The CDR3 is made up of 13 amino acids. CDR3 nucleotide sequence: TGTGCCAGCAGACCCACAGGGTTCTACGAGCAGTACTTC. It yields the protein CASRPTGFYEQYF.

Points on this clonotype: One end of the junction does not line up with germline, which may come from a read error. The CDR3 spells CASSLGAPATPGNTIYF. DNA of the CDR3: TGTGCCAGCAGCTTAGGTGCTCCGGCGACGCCTGGGAACACCATATATTTT. The chain combines TRBV7-2 with TRBJ1-3; D gene unclear. CDR1 is SGHTA and CDR2 is FQGNSA in the germline V gene. The CDR3 has 17 residues. Supplemented by reference TRBV7-2 and TRBJ1-3, the full variable domain reads GAGVSQSPSNKVTEKGKDVELRCDPISGHTALYWYRQSLGQGLEFLIYFQGNSAPDKSGLPSDRFSAERTGGSVSTLTIQRTQQEDSAVYLCASSLGAPATPGNTIYFGEGSWLTVV.

The rearrangement uses TRBV6-5 and TRBJ1-3; the D gene is possibly TRBD1 (5 bases). The CDR3 totals 13 residues. V lost 4 bases, J lost 5 bases, and 9 bases lay in between. In germline, CDR1 is MNHEY, CDR2 SVGAGI. Written as DNA, the CDR3 is TGTGCCAGCAGTTTGGGACGGAGAAACACCATATATTTT. Amino acids: CASSLGRRNTIYF.

The rearrangement joins TRBV6-5 to TRBJ2-1; D remains unclear. This CDR3 comprises 16 residues. Germline V gives CDR1 MNHEY, CDR2 SVGAGI. Trimming left V 2 bases short and J 0 bases short, with 11 bases between. The CDR3, as DNA: TGTGCCAGCAGTTACGACGGGCCCAGCTCCTACAATGAGCAGTTCTTC. Amino acids: CASSYDGPSSYNEQFF.

The chain carries TRBV12-3 or TRBV12-4 and TRBJ2-3; D is uncertain. CDR3 length: 13 residues. The V gene lost 3 bases and the J gene lost 3 bases, with 7 bases spanning the gap. CDR3 sequence reads: CASSFKETDTQYF. In DNA form, the CDR3 reads TGTGCCAGCAGTTTCAAGGAGACAGATACGCAGTATTTT.

J is TRBJ1-2 and V is TRBV12-3 or TRBV12-4; TRBD1 might be the D (5 bases). V was shortened by 3 bases and J by 4 bases, with 15 bases between the two germline ends. The CDR3 loop spans 15 amino acids. The CDR3 DNA reads TGTGCCAGCAGTTTTAGTGGGGACGGCACCTATGGCTACACCTTC. It encodes CASSFSGDGTYGYTF.

The chain carries TRBV4-3 and TRBJ2-7; weak D call: TRBD1 (6 bases). CDR3 length: 15 residues. Germline lookup yields CDR1 LGHNA and CDR2 YSLEER. The V end lost 0 bases, the J end lost 5 bases, and 14 bases lay between the germline ends. For the CDR3, the DNA is TGCGCCAGCAGCCAAGAACGTGGGGGCGGTGACGAGCAGTACTTC. Translating it yields CASSQERGGGDEQYF.

This chain joins TRBV4-2 and TRBJ2-7; no reliable D call. V lost 4 bases, J lost 1 base, and 14 bases lay in between. This CDR3 has 15 residues. CDR1 and CDR2 (germline): LGHNA, YNFKEQ. The CDR3 nucleotides are TGTGCCAGCAGCCGCGGAGCGACGGCGTCCTACGAGCAGTACTTC. It encodes CASSRGATASYEQYF.

In this sample, this clonotype turned up a few times. This sequence joins TRBV4-1 and TRBJ2-2; TRBD1 might be the D (5 bases). Germline CDR1 reads MGHRA; CDR2 reads YSYEKL. Deletions cut 0 bases from V and 2 bases from J, with 7 bases between. The CDR3 has 15 amino acids. For the CDR3, the DNA is TGCGCCAGCAGCCAAGATACAGGTAACACCGGGGAGCTGTTTTTT. Its protein is CASSQDTGNTGELFF.

The gene calls are TRBV12-3 or TRBV12-4 and TRBJ2-5; D remains unclear. Trimming pared 4 bases from V and 6 bases from J, leaving 18 bases between. The CDR3 runs to 15 residues. The chain's CDR3 is CASSSNSGASKTQYF. DNA of the CDR3: TGTGCCAGCAGTTCAAATTCAGGTGCCTCGAAGACCCAGTACTTC.

This clonotype came up a few times. This chain uses TRBV3-1 with TRBJ2-1; 13 nucleotides match TRBD2. J was trimmed by 4 bases and V by 0 bases; bases with no gene match: 12. Looked up from germline, CDR1 is LGHDT and CDR2 is YNNKEL (reference sequence). The CDR3 runs to 20 residues. The CDR3 region is CASSQEARLAGGVVYNEQFF. The DNA for the CDR3 is TGTGCCAGCAGCCAAGAGGCCAGACTAGCGGGGGGAGTGGTATACAATGAGCAGTTCTTC.

This chain uses TRBV7-9 with TRBJ1-1, with D uncertain. The CDR3 is made up of 15 amino acids. CDR1 is SEHNR, CDR2 FQNEAQ, per germline (reference sequence). Trimming took off 0 bases at V and 4 bases at J, with 12 bases between the two ends. The CDR3 reads CASSLAPGAGTEAFF. For the CDR3, the DNA is TGTGCCAGCAGCTTAGCTCCGGGCGCGGGCACTGAAGCTTTCTTT.

This clonotype was observed a handful of times. This rearrangement joins TRBV11-1 to TRBJ2-5; TRBD1 agrees at 9 bases. The CDR3 totals 16 residues. Trimming at V came to 5 bases and at J to 1 base, leaving 8 bases not matched to a gene. The germline CDR1 and CDR2 sequences are SGHAT and FQDESV (reference sequence). CDR3 bases: TGTGCCAGCAGCCGCAGACAGGGGGTTATCCAAGAGACCCAGTACTTC. Translating gives CASSRRQGVIQETQYF.

This clonotype was found a few times. J is TRBJ2-1 and V is TRBV3-1; 11 bases fit TRBD2. The germline CDR1 and CDR2 sequences are LGHDT and YNNKEL (reference sequence). The CDR3 has 16 residues. V trimming: 7 bases; J trimming: 9 bases; junction bases outside the gene matches: 14. The CDR3 sequence: CASTRLAGGRESEQFF. The CDR3 nucleotides are TGTGCCAGCACCCGTCTAGCGGGAGGTAGGGAGAGTGAGCAGTTCTTC.

This clonotype was counted a single time. V and J are TRBV12-3 or TRBV12-4 and TRBJ2-7, with 9 bases aligning to TRBD1. The V segment lost 6 bases and the J segment 1 base; nucleotides outside the gene matches: 4. This CDR3 region has 14 residues. CDR3 sequence reads: CASRGQGGSYEQYF. The CDR3 bases are TGTGCCAGCAGGGGACAGGGAGGATCCTACGAGCAGTACTTC.

The gene calls are TRBV7-9 and TRBJ1-4; D gene uncertain. In germline, CDR1 is SEHNR, CDR2 FQNEAQ (reference sequence). The CDR3 runs to 16 residues. V was trimmed by 1 base and J by 8 bases, leaving 17 bases between them. The CDR3 DNA reads TGTGCCAGCAGCTTAGACATGACGGTGTGGGGAGAAAAACTGTTTTTT. It is translated as CASSLDMTVWGEKLFF.

The chain recombines TRBV12-3 or TRBV12-4 with TRBJ2-7; 11 positions agree with TRBD2. J was trimmed by 3 bases and V by 6 bases; bases with no gene match: 7. CDR3 length: 15 residues. The CDR3 region has the DNA TGTGCCAGCAGCATTAGCGGGAGGGCGATCTACGAGCAGTACTTC. Protein: CASSISGRAIYEQYF.

The rearrangement uses TRBV6-6 and TRBJ2-2, with 8 nucleotides matching TRBD2. Looked up from germline, CDR1 is MNHNY and CDR2 is SVGAGI (reference sequence). The CDR3 has 14 residues. Trimming cost V 0 bases and J 7 bases; bases outside gene matches: 1. The CDR3 region has the DNA TGTGCCAGCAGTTACTCGGGACTAGGCGGGGAGCTGTTTTTT. Protein sequence: CASSYSGLGGELFF.

This clonotype was observed once. The chain employs TRBV15 and TRBJ1-1, with a tentative D call TRBD1 (5 bases). Trimming took off 0 bases at V and 4 bases at J, with 12 bases between the two ends. The CDR3 extends over 15 amino acids. CDR1 is LNHNV, CDR2 YYDKDF, per germline (reference sequence). The CDR3 region is CATSRDRVDGTEAFF. In DNA, the CDR3 is TGTGCCACCAGCAGAGACAGGGTCGATGGCACTGAAGCTTTCTTT.

The J gene is TRBJ2-7, the V gene TRBV12-3 or TRBV12-4; TRBD2 aligns across 11 bases. This CDR3 spans 18 amino acids. V dropped 0 bases and J dropped 4; count of bases not matched to a gene: 11. CDR3 sequence reads: CASSLALLAGGLGYEQYF. Here the CDR3 DNA reads TGTGCCAGCAGTTTAGCGCTCCTAGCGGGGGGCCTTGGTTACGAGCAGTACTTC.

The rearrangement uses TRBV12-3 or TRBV12-4 and TRBJ2-1; D possibly corresponds to TRBD1 (5 bases). V dropped 3 bases and J dropped 9 bases, with 12 bases sitting between them. The CDR3 is made up of 13 amino acids. DNA of the CDR3: TGTGCCAGCAGTTTCCTAGGGGTTCCTGAGCAGTTCTTC. Its protein is CASSFLGVPEQFF.

This sequence joins TRBV6-1 and TRBJ2-1, with TRBD2 matching over 10 bases. V lost 3 bases to trimming and J lost 9 bases; unmatched junction nucleotides: 8. The CDR3 runs to 15 residues. Germline values: CDR1 MNHNS, CDR2 SASEGT. The CDR3, as DNA: TGTGCCAGCAGTGACAGACTAGCGGGCCGCGGTGAGCAGTTCTTC. Translation: CASSDRLAGRGEQFF.

Only a few counts were recorded for this clonotype. This chain connects TRBV7-8 to TRBJ1-1, with 8 nucleotides matching TRBD1. The J segment lost 4 bases and the V segment lost 2 bases, leaving 6 bases of the junction unmatched. CDR1 SGHVS and CDR2 FQNEAQ come from the germline V gene. The CDR3 sequence is 15 residues long. The CDR3 is CASSLFGQGATEAFF. CDR3 DNA: TGTGCCAGCAGCTTATTCGGGCAGGGGGCCACTGAAGCTTTCTTT.

The rearrangement joins TRBV9 to TRBJ1-1; TRBD1 is a possible D gene (5 bases). V was trimmed by 0 bases and J by 2 bases, leaving 11 bases between them. This CDR3 is built from 15 residues. From germline, CDR1 is SGDLS and CDR2 YYNGEE. In DNA form, the CDR3 reads TGTGCCAGCAGCGTAGTGGCAGGGACTAACACTGAAGCTTTCTTT. It yields the protein CASSVVAGTNTEAFF.

The J gene is TRBJ1-5, the V gene TRBV20-1, with 9 nucleotides matching TRBD1. V lost 2 bases and J lost 2; bases outside the gene matches: 13. CDR1 is DFQATT and CDR2 is SNEGSKA in the germline V gene (reference sequence). The CDR3 has 18 residues. Here the CDR3 DNA reads TGCAGTGCTAGACGGCGGGACAGGGCCACGTGGGGCAATCAGCCCCAGCATTTT. Protein product: CSARRRDRATWGNQPQHF.

This clonotype was counted a few times. J is TRBJ1-2 and V is TRBV18, with no clear D. Trimming removed 1 base at V and 0 bases at J, with 9 bases between. The V gene's germline CDR1 is KGHSH and CDR2 LQKENI. The CDR3 has 15 residues. The CDR3 loop is CASSPRSFPNYGYTF. The CDR3 DNA is TGTGCCAGCTCACCACGCTCCTTCCCTAACTATGGCTACACCTTC.

The rearrangement joins TRBV5-4 to TRBJ1-5, with 9 bases aligning to TRBD1. V dropped 0 bases and J dropped 6; count of bases not matched to a gene: 7. CDR1 and CDR2 (germline): SGHNT, YYREEE (reference sequence). This CDR3 is built from 16 residues. CDR3 DNA sequence: TGTGCCAGCAGCTTGGCAATGGAGACAGGGGGTCAGCCCCAGCATTTT. The encoded protein is CASSLAMETGGQPQHF.

The J gene is TRBJ1-2, the V gene TRBV5-1; 7 nucleotides agree with TRBD1. The CDR3 spans 16 residues. After removal of 0 bases from V and 7 bases from J, the junction contained 12 bases not matched to a gene. Looked up from germline, CDR1 is SGHRS and CDR2 is YFSETQ. The CDR3 protein is CASSLADRVGFSGYTF. CDR3 DNA sequence: TGCGCCAGCAGCTTGGCTGACAGGGTCGGATTTTCTGGCTACACCTTC.

The V and J genes are TRBV12-3 or TRBV12-4 and TRBJ1-2; the D gene is possibly TRBD1 (5 bases). This CDR3 contains 14 residues. V lost 9 bases to trimming and J lost 4 bases, with 18 bases between them. The CDR3 is CASAPRVGGYGYTF. The CDR3 DNA reads as TGTGCCAGTGCCCCCAGGGTGGGAGGCTATGGCTACACCTTC.